Following are 15 T cell receptor beta chains from one sample sequenced in a study of CD8 T cells in ankylosing spondylitis. TCRdb re-derived calls from the 5' RACE reads in MiXCR, one entry per CDR3 protein. The sample lists 150,000 to 200,000 distinct CDR3 sequences; 15% to 20% were seen once. Sequencing was carried out using blood, either unsorted or a sorted T cell fraction (not recorded which). The receptors come from a male donor aged 10-29 years with ankylosing spondylitis or in good health (not recorded which).

In this sample, this clonotype turned up a few times. The V call is TRBV7-6, the J call TRBJ2-7; perhaps TRBD1 as D (6 bases). The length of the CDR3 is 14 residues. Trimming shortened V by 5 bases and J by 3 bases, and 14 bases separated the two germline ends. Germline CDR1 SGHVS, CDR2 FNYEAQ. CDR3 residues: CASSQTGQIYEQYF. The CDR3 DNA reads as TGTGCCAGCAGCCAAACCGGACAGATCTACGAGCAGTACTTC.

The sample holds many counts of this clonotype. The rearrangement uses TRBV24-1 and TRBJ2-1, with 9 bases matching TRBD2. V dropped 4 bases and J dropped 15; count of bases not matched to a gene: 12. The CDR3 length is 14 residues. Germline loops: CDR1 KGHDR, CDR2 SFDVKD. The CDR3 spells CATSDPQQTSGLFF. The CDR3 bases are TGTGCCACCAGTGACCCTCAACAGACTAGCGGTTTGTTCTTC.

This clonotype was detected many times. The gene calls are TRBV5-1 and TRBJ2-1, with D unresolved. This CDR3 contains 15 residues. V lost 3 bases and J lost 0, with 10 bases in between. The germline V gene has CDR1 SGHRS and CDR2 YFSETQ. This chain's CDR3 is CASSYSWSSYNEQFF. The CDR3 DNA reads TGCGCCAGCAGCTATAGCTGGAGCTCCTACAATGAGCAGTTCTTC.

This clonotype was counted at least ten times. CDR3 protein: CASSPTAQGNTEAFF. The CDR3 coding sequence is TGTGCCAGCAGTCCGACCGCTCAGGGTAACACTGAAGCTTTCTTT. The chain uses TRBV12-3 or TRBV12-4 and TRBJ1-1; tentative D call: TRBD1 (5 bases). Between the trimmed V and J ends, which lost 5 bases and 2 bases, there was a span of 15 bases. CDR3 length equals 15 residues.

This clonotype was counted ten times or more. This chain connects TRBV12-3 or TRBV12-4 to TRBJ2-1; 10 bases are a match to TRBD1. CDR3 length equals 16 residues. J lost 15 bases, V lost 1 base, and 15 bases had no gene match. The CDR3 spells CASSLGDRGIRRELFF. The CDR3 nucleotides are TGTGCCAGCAGTTTAGGGGACAGGGGTATCCGGCGGGAGTTGTTCTTC.

This clonotype was counted many times. V gene TRBV7-2 combines with J gene TRBJ2-2, with D unresolved. The CDR3 consists of 12 residues. Germline CDR1 SGHTA, CDR2 FQGNSA. The V and J ends lost 5 bases and 6 bases respectively, with 7 bases between them. The CDR3 nucleotides read TGTGCCAGCAGCACCTGGCCCGGGGAGCTGTTTTTT. Translating it yields CASSTWPGELFF. Supplemented by reference TRBV7-2 and TRBJ2-2, the full variable domain reads GAGVSQSPSNKVTEKGKDVELRCDPISGHTALYWYRQSLGQGLEFLIYFQGNSAPDKSGLPSDRFSAERTGGSVSTLTIQRTQQEDSAVYLCASSTWPGELFFGEGSRLTVL.

The V call is TRBV5-1, the J call TRBJ1-1, with D unresolved. This CDR3 contains 13 residues. Per germline, CDR1 SGHRS and CDR2 YFSETQ. V was pared by 5 bases and J by 4 bases, with 12 bases between. The CDR3 protein is CASREGVSTEAFF. CDR3 nucleotides: TGCGCCAGCAGGGAGGGTGTGTCCACTGAAGCTTTCTTT.

This clonotype showed up many times. The genes are TRBV7-9 and TRBJ2-5; D possibly corresponds to TRBD1 (6 bases). Germline V gene sequence: CDR1 SEHNR, CDR2 FQNEAQ (reference sequence). With 11 bases removed from V and 4 bases from J, the gap between germline ends came to 20 bases. This CDR3 is 14 amino acids long. CDR3 in amino acids: CAASSQGRGETQYF. The CDR3 DNA reads as TGTGCCGCTTCTTCACAGGGTCGGGGAGAGACCCAGTACTTC. Full variable domain (missing parts from reference TRBV7-9 and TRBJ2-5): DTGVSQNPRHKITKRGQNVTFRCDPISEHNRLYWYRQTLGQGPEFLTYFQNEAQLEKSRLLSDRFSAERPKGSFSTLEIQRTEQGDSAMYLCAASSQGRGETQYFGPGTRLLVL.

This clonotype was observed at least ten times. The rearrangement links TRBV12-3 or TRBV12-4 to TRBJ1-3, with a tentative D call TRBD1 (6 bases). The CDR3 has 14 amino acids. Trimming removed 6 bases at V and 0 bases at J, with 9 bases between. CDR3 in amino acids: CASRLDSSGNTIYF. CDR3 coding DNA: TGTGCCAGCAGATTGGACAGCTCTGGAAACACCATATATTTT.

This chain uses TRBV7-2 with TRBJ2-6, with 14 bases lining up with TRBD2. Losses at the gene ends were 5 bases for V and 1 base for J; bases not matched to a gene: 10. The CDR3 covers 20 residues. Germline CDR1 is SGHTA and CDR2 is FQGNSA. The CDR3 DNA reads as TGTGCCAGCAGCCCTGCCGGGACTAGCGGGAGTTGGTCTGGGGCCAACGTCCTGACTTTC. This codes for CASSPAGTSGSWSGANVLTF.

The chain carries TRBV6-5 and TRBJ1-2; 9 nucleotides agree with TRBD1. Germline CDR1 is MNHEY and CDR2 is SVGAGI. J gave up 4 bases and V 6 bases, and 12 bases lay outside the gene matches. CDR3 length: 16 amino acids. The CDR3 DNA reads TGTGCCAGCAGATCGCCGGGACAGGGACGAGGCTATGGCTACACCTTC. Amino acid sequence: CASRSPGQGRGYGYTF.

This clonotype has just one count. This chain's CDR3 is CASSQAEREGPNEQFF. The CDR3 nucleotides read TGTGCCAGCAGCCAAGCAGAGCGGGAGGGCCCGAATGAGCAGTTCTTC. This chain links TRBV4-2 with TRBJ2-1; 10 bases agree with TRBD2. Germline lookup yields CDR1 LGHNA and CDR2 YNFKEQ. The CDR3 has 16 amino acids. V shed 1 base, J shed 7 bases, and the junction held 7 bases outside the gene matches.

The V and J genes are TRBV20-1 and TRBJ2-7, with D possibly matching TRBD2 (5 bases). Trimming left V 3 bases short and J 7 bases short, with 22 bases between. This CDR3 is 15 amino acids long. CDR1 and CDR2 from the germline V gene are DFQATT and SNEGSKA (reference sequence). The CDR3 sequence: CSASPNLALAGEQYF. Written as DNA, the CDR3 is TGCAGTGCTAGCCCAAACTTAGCCCTGGCGGGTGAGCAGTACTTC.

V usage is TRBV11-3 and J usage is TRBJ2-3; D gene ambiguous. CDR3 size: 13 residues. Germline CDR1 reads SGHNT; CDR2 reads YENEEA. The V gene lost 3 bases and the J gene lost 4 bases, with 8 bases spanning the gap. Here the CDR3 reads CASSFTWADTQYF. The CDR3 DNA sequence: TGTGCCAGCAGCTTTACCTGGGCAGATACGCAGTATTTT.

The gene calls are TRBV12-3 or TRBV12-4 and TRBJ1-1; 7 bases align to TRBD1. Trimming removed 4 bases from V and 10 bases from J; junction bases left unmatched: 6. This CDR3 contains 12 residues. The CDR3 spells CASSYGQEGAFF. DNA for the CDR3: TGTGCCAGCAGTTACGGACAGGAGGGAGCTTTCTTT.